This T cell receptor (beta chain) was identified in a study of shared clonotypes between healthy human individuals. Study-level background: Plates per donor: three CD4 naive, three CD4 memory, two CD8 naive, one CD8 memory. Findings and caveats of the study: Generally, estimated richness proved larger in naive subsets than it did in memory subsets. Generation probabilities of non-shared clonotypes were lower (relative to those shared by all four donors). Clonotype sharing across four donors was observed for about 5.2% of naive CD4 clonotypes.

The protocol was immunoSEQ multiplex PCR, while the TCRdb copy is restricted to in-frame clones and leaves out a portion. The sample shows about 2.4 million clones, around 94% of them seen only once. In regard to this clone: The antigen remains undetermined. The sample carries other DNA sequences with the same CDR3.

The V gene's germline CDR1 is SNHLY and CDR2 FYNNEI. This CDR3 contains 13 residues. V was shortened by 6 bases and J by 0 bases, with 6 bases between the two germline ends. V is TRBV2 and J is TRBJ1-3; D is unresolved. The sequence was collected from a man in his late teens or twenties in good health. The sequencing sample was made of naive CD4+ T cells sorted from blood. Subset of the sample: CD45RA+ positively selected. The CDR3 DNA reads TGTGCCAGCAGGGGCGACTCTGGAAACACCATATATTTT. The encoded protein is CASRGDSGNTIYF.